This T cell receptor beta chain was observed in a study of Ad26.COV2.S vaccination and SARS-CoV-2 variants. Study summary: The trial was COV1001 and the donor's arm was Ad26.COV2.S. The vaccine Ad26.COV2.S was put into the muscle once, or twice with 56 days between.

Germline V CDR1 and CDR2: SEHNR, FQNEAQ (reference sequence). V lost 1 base to trimming and J lost 5 bases, with 11 bases between them. This CDR3 is 14 amino acids long. The treatment here: around 19 received Ad26.COV2.S at low or high dose, single or two shots; several received placebo; per-sample allocation not given. The investigators took samples on day 63 after the first vaccine or placebo injection. TCRdb's copy holds only in-frame clones and misses some; the assay was immunoSEQ multiplex PCR. The table records some 460,000 clones, nearly 90% of them present only once. This clonotype was obtained from a person aged 18-65 years who received the Ad26.COV2.S COVID-19 vaccine or a placebo. Here the sequenced sample was peripheral blood, taken in a trial of Ad26.COV2.S vaccine versus placebo. The chain recombines TRBV7-9 with TRBJ1-2; the D is unclear. CDR3 in amino acids: CASSLDISLYGYTF. The DNA of the CDR3 is TGTGCCAGCAGCTTAGACATCTCTCTTTATGGCTACACCTTC.